This T cell receptor beta chain was sequenced for a study of healthy donors' naive CD4 and CD8 T cells. Overall study: All functional IMGT TCR alpha variants were covered by new primers.

Each TCR library used about 500 ng of total RNA and a linear amplification protocol. Each CDR3 protein is one row after TCRdb ran MiXCR on the reads. Among 200,000 or so distinct CDR3 sequences listed, about four fifths were seen once. Study results and caveats: CDR3 charge plus V and J genes appeared to account for approximately 13% of CD4/CD8 variance.

Notes on this clonotype: The antigen remains unidentified.

CDR3 length: 15 amino acids. V was trimmed by 3 bases and J by 2 bases, leaving 11 bases between them. The sequence derives from a pool of human donors in good health; the sample pools cells from several healthy donors. V and J are TRBV12-3 or TRBV12-4 and TRBJ1-5; unclear D gene. The sequenced sample was naive CD4+ and CD8+ T cells sorted from blood, pooled from several donors. The CDR3 DNA sequence: TGTGCCAGCAGTTTGCAGGAAGGTGGCAATCAGCCCCAGCATTTT. Translated: CASSLQEGGNQPQHF.